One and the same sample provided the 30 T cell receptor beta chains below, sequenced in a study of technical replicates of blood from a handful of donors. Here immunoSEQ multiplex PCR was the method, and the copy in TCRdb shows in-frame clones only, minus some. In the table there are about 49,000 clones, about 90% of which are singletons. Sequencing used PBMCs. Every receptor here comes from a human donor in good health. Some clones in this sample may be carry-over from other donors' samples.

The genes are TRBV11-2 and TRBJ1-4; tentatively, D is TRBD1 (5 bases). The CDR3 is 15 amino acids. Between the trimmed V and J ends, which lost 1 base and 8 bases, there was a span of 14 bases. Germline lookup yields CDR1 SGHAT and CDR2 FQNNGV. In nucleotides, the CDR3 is TGTGCCAGCAGCTTAGGGGGCCCTGCTATGGAAAAACTGTTTTTT. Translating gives CASSLGGPAMEKLFF.

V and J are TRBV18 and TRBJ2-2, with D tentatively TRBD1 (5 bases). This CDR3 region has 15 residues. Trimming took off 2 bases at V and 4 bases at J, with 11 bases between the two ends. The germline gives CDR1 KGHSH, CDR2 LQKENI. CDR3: CASSPRGLSTGELFF. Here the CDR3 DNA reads TGTGCCAGCTCACCAAGGGGATTGAGCACCGGGGAGCTGTTTTTT.

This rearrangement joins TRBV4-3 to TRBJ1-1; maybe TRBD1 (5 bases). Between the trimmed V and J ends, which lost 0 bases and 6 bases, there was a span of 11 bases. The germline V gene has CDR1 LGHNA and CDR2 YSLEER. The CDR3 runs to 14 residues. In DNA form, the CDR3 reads TGCGCCAGCAGCCAAGATCTCAGGGCACCTGAAGCTTTCTTT. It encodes CASSQDLRAPEAFF.

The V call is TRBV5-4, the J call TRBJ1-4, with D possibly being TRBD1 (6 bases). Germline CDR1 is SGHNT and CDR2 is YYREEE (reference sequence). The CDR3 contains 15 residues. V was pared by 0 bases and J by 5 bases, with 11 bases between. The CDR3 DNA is TGTGCCAGCAGCTTGGGGGGGCAGAGGAATGAAAAACTGTTTTTT. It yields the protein CASSLGGQRNEKLFF.

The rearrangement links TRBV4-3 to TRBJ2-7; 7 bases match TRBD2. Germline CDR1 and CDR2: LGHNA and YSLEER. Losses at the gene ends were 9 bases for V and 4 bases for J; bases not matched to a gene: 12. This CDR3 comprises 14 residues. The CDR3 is CARLVGGGLYEQYF. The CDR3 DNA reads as TGCGCCAGGCTTGTTGGCGGGGGTCTTTACGAGCAGTACTTC.

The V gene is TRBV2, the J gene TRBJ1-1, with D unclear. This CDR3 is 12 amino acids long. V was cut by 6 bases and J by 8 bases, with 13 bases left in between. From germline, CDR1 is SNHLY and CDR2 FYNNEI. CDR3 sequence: CASSDTAYEAFF. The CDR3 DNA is TGTGCCAGCAGCGACACGGCCTACGAAGCTTTCTTT. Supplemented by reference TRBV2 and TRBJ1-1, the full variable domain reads EPEVTQTPSHQVTQMGQEVILRCVPISNHLYFYWYRQILGQKVEFLVSFYNNEISEKSEIFDDQFSVERPDGSNFTLKIRSTKLEDSAMYFCASSDTAYEAFFGQGTRLTVV.

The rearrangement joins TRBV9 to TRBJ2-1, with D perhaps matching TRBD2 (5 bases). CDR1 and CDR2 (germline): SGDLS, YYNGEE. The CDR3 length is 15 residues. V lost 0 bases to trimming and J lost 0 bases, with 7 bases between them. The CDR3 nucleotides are TGTGCCAGCAGCGTAGCCGGGAACTCCTACAATGAGCAGTTCTTC. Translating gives CASSVAGNSYNEQFF. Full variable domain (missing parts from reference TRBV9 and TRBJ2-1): DSGVTQTPKHLITATGQRVTLRCSPRSGDLSVYWYQQSLDQGLQFLIQYYNGEERAKGNILERFSAQQFPDLHSELNLSSLELGDSALYFCASSVAGNSYNEQFFGPGTRLTVL.

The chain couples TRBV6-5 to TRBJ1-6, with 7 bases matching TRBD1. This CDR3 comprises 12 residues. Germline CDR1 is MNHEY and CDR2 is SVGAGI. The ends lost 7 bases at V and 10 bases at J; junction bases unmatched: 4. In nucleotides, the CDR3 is TGTGCCAGCACTACAGGGGTATCACCCCTCCACTTT. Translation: CASTTGVSPLHF.

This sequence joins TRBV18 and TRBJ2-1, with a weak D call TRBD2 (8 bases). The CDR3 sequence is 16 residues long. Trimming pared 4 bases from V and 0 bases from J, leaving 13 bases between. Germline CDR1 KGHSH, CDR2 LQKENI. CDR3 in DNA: TGTGCCAGCTCACTGACAGGGACTAGCTCCTACAATGAGCAGTTCTTC. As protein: CASSLTGTSSYNEQFF.

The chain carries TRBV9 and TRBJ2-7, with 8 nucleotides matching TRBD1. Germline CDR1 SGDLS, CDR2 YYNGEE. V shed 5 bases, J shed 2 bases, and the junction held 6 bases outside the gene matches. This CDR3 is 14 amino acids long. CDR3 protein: CASSKGQGTYEQYF. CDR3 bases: TGTGCCAGCAGTAAAGGACAGGGAACCTACGAGCAGTACTTC. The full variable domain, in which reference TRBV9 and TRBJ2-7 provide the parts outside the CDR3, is DSGVTQTPKHLITATGQRVTLRCSPRSGDLSVYWYQQSLDQGLQFLIQYYNGEERAKGNILERFSAQQFPDLHSELNLSSLELGDSALYFCASSKGQGTYEQYFGPGTRLTVT.

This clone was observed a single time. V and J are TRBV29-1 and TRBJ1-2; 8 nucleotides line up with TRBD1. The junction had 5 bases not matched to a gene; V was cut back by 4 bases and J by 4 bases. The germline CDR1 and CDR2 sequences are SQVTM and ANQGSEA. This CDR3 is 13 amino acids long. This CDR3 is CSVGPQGVYGYTF. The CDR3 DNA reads TGCAGCGTTGGGCCACAGGGGGTCTATGGCTACACCTTC.

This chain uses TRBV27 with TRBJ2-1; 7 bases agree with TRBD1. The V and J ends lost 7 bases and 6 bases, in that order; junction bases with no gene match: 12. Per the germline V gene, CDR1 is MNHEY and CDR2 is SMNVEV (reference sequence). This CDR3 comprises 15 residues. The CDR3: CASTAAGGKGNEQFF. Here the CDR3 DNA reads TGTGCCAGCACGGCAGCAGGGGGTAAAGGCAATGAGCAGTTCTTC.

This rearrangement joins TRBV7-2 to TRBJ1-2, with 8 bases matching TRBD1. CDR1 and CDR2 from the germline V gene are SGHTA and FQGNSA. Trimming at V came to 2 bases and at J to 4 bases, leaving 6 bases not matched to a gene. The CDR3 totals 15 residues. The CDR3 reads CASSLFSGQGYGYTF. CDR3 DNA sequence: TGTGCCAGCAGCTTATTTTCCGGACAGGGCTATGGCTACACCTTC.

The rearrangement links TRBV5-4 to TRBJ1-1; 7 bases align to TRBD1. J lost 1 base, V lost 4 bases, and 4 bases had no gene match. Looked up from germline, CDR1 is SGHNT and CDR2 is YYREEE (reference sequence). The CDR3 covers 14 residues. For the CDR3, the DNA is TGTGCCAGCAGCCCCCGGGACAGGAACACTGAAGCTTTCTTT. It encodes CASSPRDRNTEAFF.

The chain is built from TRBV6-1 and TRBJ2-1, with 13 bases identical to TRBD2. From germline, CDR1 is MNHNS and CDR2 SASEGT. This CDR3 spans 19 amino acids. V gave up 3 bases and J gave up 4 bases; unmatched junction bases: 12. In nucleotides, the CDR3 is TGTGCCAGCAGTGATGACCTAGGACTAGCGGGAGTACTGTACAATGAGCAGTTCTTC. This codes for CASSDDLGLAGVLYNEQFF.

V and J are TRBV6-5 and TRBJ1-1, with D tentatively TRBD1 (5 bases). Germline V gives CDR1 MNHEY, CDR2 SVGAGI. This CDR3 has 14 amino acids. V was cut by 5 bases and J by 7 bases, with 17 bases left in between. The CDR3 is CASSPTGGNFEAFF. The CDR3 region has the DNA TGTGCCAGCAGTCCCACGGGGGGGAACTTTGAAGCTTTCTTT.

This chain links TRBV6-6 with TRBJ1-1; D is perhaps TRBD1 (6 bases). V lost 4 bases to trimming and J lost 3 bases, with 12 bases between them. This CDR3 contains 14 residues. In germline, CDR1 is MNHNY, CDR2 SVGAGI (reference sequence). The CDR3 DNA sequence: TGTGCCAGCAGTTTACAGGGTGGGGACACTGAAGCTTTCTTT. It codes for CASSLQGGDTEAFF.

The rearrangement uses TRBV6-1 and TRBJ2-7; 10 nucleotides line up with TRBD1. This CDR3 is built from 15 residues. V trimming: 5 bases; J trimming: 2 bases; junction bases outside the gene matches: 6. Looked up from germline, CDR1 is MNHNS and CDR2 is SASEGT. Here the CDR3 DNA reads TGTGCCAGCAGTACTCAGGACAGGGGGGCCTACGAGCAGTACTTC. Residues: CASSTQDRGAYEQYF.

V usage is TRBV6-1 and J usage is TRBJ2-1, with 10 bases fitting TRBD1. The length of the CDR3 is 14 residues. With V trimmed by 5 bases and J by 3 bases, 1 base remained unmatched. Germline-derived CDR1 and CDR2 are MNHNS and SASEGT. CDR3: CASSRDRGYNEQFF. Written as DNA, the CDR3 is TGTGCCAGCAGTCGGGACAGGGGCTACAATGAGCAGTTCTTC.

The CDR3 coding sequence is TGTGCCAGCAGCGCCGGGACAGCCCTCCAAGAGACCCAGTACTTC. It specifies CASSAGTALQETQYF. V and J are TRBV9 and TRBJ2-5; 7 bases line up with TRBD1. After removal of 3 bases from V and 1 base from J, the junction contained 6 bases not matched to a gene. This CDR3 spans 15 amino acids. From germline, CDR1 is SGDLS and CDR2 YYNGEE.

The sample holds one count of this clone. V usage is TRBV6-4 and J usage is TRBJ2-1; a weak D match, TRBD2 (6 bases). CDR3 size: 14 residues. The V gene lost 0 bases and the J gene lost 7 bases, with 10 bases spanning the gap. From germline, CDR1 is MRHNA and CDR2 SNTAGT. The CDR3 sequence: CASSDSAGRNEQFF. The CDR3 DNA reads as TGTGCCAGCAGTGACTCGGCAGGGAGGAATGAGCAGTTCTTC.

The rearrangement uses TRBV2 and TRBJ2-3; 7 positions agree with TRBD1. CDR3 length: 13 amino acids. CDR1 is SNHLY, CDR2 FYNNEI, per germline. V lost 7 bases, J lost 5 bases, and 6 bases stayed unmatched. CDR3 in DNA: TGTGCCAGCATGGCAGGGGGATTAGATACGCAGTATTTT. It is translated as CASMAGGLDTQYF.

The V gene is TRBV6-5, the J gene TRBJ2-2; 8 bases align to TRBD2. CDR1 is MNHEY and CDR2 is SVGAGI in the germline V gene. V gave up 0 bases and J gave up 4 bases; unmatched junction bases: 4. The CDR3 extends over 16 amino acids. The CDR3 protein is CASSYSPAGVTGELFF. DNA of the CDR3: TGTGCCAGCAGTTACTCGCCAGCGGGAGTCACCGGGGAGCTGTTTTTT.

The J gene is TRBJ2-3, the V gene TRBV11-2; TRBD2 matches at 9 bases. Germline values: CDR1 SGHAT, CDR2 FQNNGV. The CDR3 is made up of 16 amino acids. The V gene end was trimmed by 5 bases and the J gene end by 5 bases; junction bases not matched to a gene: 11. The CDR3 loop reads CASSHLAGTAGDTQYF. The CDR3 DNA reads TGTGCCAGCAGCCACCTAGCGGGGACTGCGGGAGATACGCAGTATTTT.

For the CDR3, the DNA is TGTGCCAGCAGCTTACTGACAAGAACTAGCACAGATACGCAGTATTTT. It encodes CASSLLTRTSTDTQYF. The gene calls are TRBV5-4 and TRBJ2-3; no clear D. This CDR3 has 16 amino acids. From germline, CDR1 is SGHNT and CDR2 YYREEE (reference sequence). V was shortened by 2 bases and J by 0 bases, with 13 bases between the two germline ends.

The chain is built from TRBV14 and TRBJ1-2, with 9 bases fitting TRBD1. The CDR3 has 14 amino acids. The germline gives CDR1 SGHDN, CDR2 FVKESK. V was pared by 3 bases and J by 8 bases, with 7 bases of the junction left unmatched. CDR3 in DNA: TGTGCCAGCAGCCACCGGACAGGGGTCAGAGGCTACACCTTC. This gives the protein CASSHRTGVRGYTF.

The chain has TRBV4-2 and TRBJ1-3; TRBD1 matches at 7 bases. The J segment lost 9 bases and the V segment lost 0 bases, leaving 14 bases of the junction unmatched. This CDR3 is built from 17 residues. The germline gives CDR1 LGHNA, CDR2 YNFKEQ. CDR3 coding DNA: TGTGCCAGCAGCCAAGACCCCGACAGGGCGGACGGTGGCACCATATATTTT. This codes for CASSQDPDRADGGTIYF.

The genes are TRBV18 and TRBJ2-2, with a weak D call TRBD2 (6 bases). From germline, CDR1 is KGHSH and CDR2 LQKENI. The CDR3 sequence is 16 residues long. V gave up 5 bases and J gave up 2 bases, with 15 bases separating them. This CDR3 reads CASSNGLFVNTGELFF. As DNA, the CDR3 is TGTGCCAGCTCAAACGGACTATTCGTAAACACCGGGGAGCTGTTTTTT.

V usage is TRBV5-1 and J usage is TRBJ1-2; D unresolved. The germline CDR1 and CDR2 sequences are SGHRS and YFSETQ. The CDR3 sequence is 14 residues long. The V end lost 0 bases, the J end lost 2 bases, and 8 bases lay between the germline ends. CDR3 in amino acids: CASSLDKLNYGYTF. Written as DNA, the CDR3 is TGCGCCAGCAGCTTGGACAAACTAAACTATGGCTACACCTTC.

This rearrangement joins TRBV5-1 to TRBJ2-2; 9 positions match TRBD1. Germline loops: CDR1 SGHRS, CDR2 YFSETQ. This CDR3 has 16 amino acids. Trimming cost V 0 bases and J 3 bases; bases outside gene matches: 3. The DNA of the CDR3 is TGCGCCAGCAGCTTGGTTGGACAGGGGTACACCGGGGAGCTGTTTTTT. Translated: CASSLVGQGYTGELFF.